Detailed here is one T cell receptor (beta chain). What it recognizes is unknown. This sample was taken from a study of Ad26.COV2.S vaccination and SARS-CoV-2 variants. Profiling relied on immunoSEQ multiplex PCR, and the TCRdb table lists in-frame clones only, not all of them. The sample holds around 420,000 clones; roughly 90% are singletons and the top ten take 3.6%. Indicated treatment: roughly 19 received Ad26.COV2.S at low or high dose, single or two shots; 5 received placebo; per-sample allocation not given. Each sample was drawn 63 days after the first injection (of vaccine or placebo). The V gene end was trimmed by 6 bases and the J gene end by 5 bases; junction bases not matched to a gene: 10. The CDR3 runs 15 residues. The germline V gene has CDR1 LNHDA and CDR2 SQIVND (reference sequence). General observations from the study: Marked by substantial breadth, spike-specific CD8+ and CD4+ T cell responses were reportedly seen after vaccination.

The rearrangement uses TRBV19 and TRBJ2-3; 8 bases agree with TRBD2. This clonotype was obtained from a person aged 18 to 65 who received the Ad26.COV2.S COVID-19 vaccine or a placebo. Sequencing was performed on peripheral blood, taken in a trial of Ad26.COV2.S vaccine versus placebo. CDR3 coding DNA: TGTGCCAGTAGGCCCCGGCGGGGGGCGAGAGATACGCAGTATTTT. It encodes CASRPRRGARDTQYF.